This T cell receptor (beta chain) is drawn from a study of memory CD4+ T cells and cytomegalovirus serostatus (dated by TCRdb to between 2019 and 2020). Study-level background: The 35 or so healthy Belgian adults in the cohort included 9 who were CMV seropositive and about 24 who were CMV seronegative. CD4+ memory TCRbeta repertoires of a Belgian cohort with known cytomegalovirus serostatus were sequenced in order to replicate a published TCR-based CMV serostatus classifier.

Genomic DNA was extracted from sorted cells with the Quick-DNA Microprep Kit. Amplification of TCRbeta DNA was done with the immunoSEQ hsTCRbeta kit, following the protocol from the manufacturer. TCRbeta libraries were sequenced on an Illumina MiSeq instrument. As for how the authors treated the data: Following removal of out-of-frame sequences, more than 2,000,000 distinct TCRbeta sequences were retained, with an average of roughly 70,000 per individual. Each individual was scored using the number of around 180 previously reported CMV-associated TCRbeta sequences that the individual carried and the total number of productive distinct TCRbeta sequences. A beta-binomial model was reimplemented in Python, and scikit-learn random forests with default parameters were trained on data from the US cohort. Classifier performance on the Belgian cohort was summarized as median AUC with percentile confidence intervals calculated over 10,000 bootstrap iterations. Imported from immuneACCESS, the table was reduced by TCRdb to in-frame sequences with V and J called. These copies leave out some clones; in studies compared against another copy, an unresolved V gene accounts for under half, and the cause of the remainder is not known. The V and J calls and clone size were taken over from that table, and D and trimming were inferred from the DNA. For this sample there are 80,000 or so clones; 75% to 85% appear just once. The ten largest clones capture approximately 2.8% of the sample.

A remark on this clone: Its antigen target is currently unknown. Per-base qualities were not stored, and no clone one base away is much larger.

Single viable CD3+CD4+CD8-CD45RO+ cells were sorted as memory CD4+ T cells on a FACSAria II. CMV serostatus was determined with a Roche Elecsys assay detecting serum IgG against CMV pp150, pp28, p38 and p52. Following thawing, total CD4+ T cells were enriched through positive selection using CD4 magnetic microbeads. The samples came from a different study that was designed specifically to examine the CD4+ T cell memory repertoire. Following standard operating procedures, peripheral blood mononuclear cells were isolated and cryopreserved, while serum was kept at -80 degrees C. The staining relied on CD3-PerCP (BW264/56), CD4-APC (RPA-T4), CD45RO-PE (UCHT1) and CD8-Pacific Orange (3B5) antibodies, and Sytox blue was used to exclude non-viable cells. Study-wide findings and limitations: Of under 200 previously reported CMV-associated TCRbeta sequences, about 72 appeared in the CD4+ memory repertoires, each in one to five individuals. For predicting CMV serostatus, the median bootstrapped AUC was about 0.94 using the original framework and roughly 0.91 using a US-trained random forest. Only CD4+CD45RO+ memory cells were sequenced, unlike the original study, which covered naive and memory CD4+ and CD8+ populations. The results were read as suggesting that the CMV-associated TCR signature is, for the most part, present in the CD4+ memory repertoire. The original-framework classifier achieved a median bootstrapped AUC of approximately 0.95 with a 95% CI of 0.76-1.00 on the Belgian cohort.

Germline trimming amounts to 2 bases on V and 0 bases on J, with 16 as the count of junction bases outside the gene matches. There are 19 amino acids in the CDR3, from cysteine to phenylalanine inclusive. Solely the CDR3 DNA is kept, with 57 bases framed from the first base. CDR1 and CDR2, per the germline V gene, are SQVTM and ANQGSEA. The rearrangement combines TRBV29-1 with TRBJ2-3; TRBD1 matches 8 bases in the middle. This clonotype was obtained from an adult in good health and CMV-seropositive. The sequenced sample was memory CD4+ T cells from blood. The nucleotides are TGCAGCGTTGAAACCTCAGGGGGCGACTTATTCCGGAGCACAGATACGCAGTATTTT. It translates to CSVETSGGDLFRSTDTQYF.